The 18 T cell receptor beta chains listed next were all sequenced from one sample in a study of T cells after yellow fever vaccination. TCRdb re-called the 5' RACE reads with MiXCR, one entry per CDR3 protein. The sample includes approximately 580,000 distinct CDR3 sequences, about 17% seen only once; the top ten take roughly 17%. Sequences were derived from PBMCs, sampled 5 days after the first yellow fever vaccination. These receptors were collected from a man aged 18 to 29 who received the YFV17D yellow fever vaccine.

The chain employs TRBV29-1 and TRBJ2-3; D might be TRBD2 (6 bases). V lost 3 bases, J lost 4 bases, and 11 bases lay in between. Germline V gene lookup returns CDR1 SQVTM and CDR2 ANQGSEA. There are 13 residues in the CDR3. The CDR3 here is CSVEPSAPDTQYF. Here the CDR3 DNA reads TGCAGCGTTGAGCCTAGCGCCCCAGATACGCAGTATTTT.

The chain uses TRBV5-1 and TRBJ2-2; no clear D. CDR3 length: 14 amino acids. CDR1 is SGHRS and CDR2 is YFSETQ in the germline V gene. V lost 1 base to trimming and J lost 7 bases, with 11 bases between them. The CDR3 sequence is CASSLWAQDGELFF. For the CDR3, the DNA is TGCGCCAGCAGCTTGTGGGCGCAGGACGGGGAGCTGTTTTTT.

The gene calls are TRBV5-1 and TRBJ1-1; no definite D call. The germline CDR1 and CDR2 sequences are SGHRS and YFSETQ. V lost 3 bases to trimming and J lost 4 bases, with 10 bases between them. The CDR3 extends over 13 amino acids. CDR3 protein: CASSSFASTEAFF. The CDR3 DNA reads TGCGCCAGCAGCTCATTCGCGAGCACTGAAGCTTTCTTT.

This clonotype occurred a few times. Written as DNA, the CDR3 is TGTGCCATCAGGGGGACACTTGCCTACGAGCAGTACGTC. Encoded protein: CAIRGTLAYEQYV. This rearrangement joins TRBV6-2 or TRBV6-3 to TRBJ2-7; 7 nucleotides line up with TRBD1. Germline lookup yields CDR1 MNHEY and CDR2 SVGEGT. The CDR3 covers 13 residues. Trimming cost V 10 bases and J 2 bases; bases outside gene matches: 8.

The chain joins TRBV4-1 to TRBJ2-7; D is undetermined. With 3 bases removed from V and 6 bases from J, the gap between germline ends came to 12 bases. Looked up from germline, CDR1 is MGHRA and CDR2 is YSYEKL. The CDR3 is 13 amino acids. CDR3 coding DNA: TGCGCCAGCAGCCAGGGTCTAGAACGCGAGCAGTACTTC. Translation: CASSQGLEREQYF.

This clonotype was observed a few times. The chain recombines TRBV20-1 with TRBJ2-7; D is possibly TRBD1 or TRBD2 (5 bases each). The V gene lost 4 bases and the J gene lost 3 bases, with 19 bases spanning the gap. The CDR3 spans 15 residues. Germline assignment: CDR1 DFQATT and CDR2 SNEGSKA (reference sequence). The CDR3 DNA follows: TGCAGTGCTATTTACCGGGACCGAGGGCACTACGAGCAGTACTTC. Protein: CSAIYRDRGHYEQYF.

The V and J genes are TRBV6-2 or TRBV6-3 and TRBJ2-1, with 9 positions matching TRBD2. The V gene's germline CDR1 is MNHEY and CDR2 SVGEGT. CDR3 length equals 16 residues. The V gene end was trimmed by 5 bases and the J gene end by 7 bases; junction bases not matched to a gene: 12. In DNA, the CDR3 is TGTGCCAGCAGTAGTCCGGGACTAGCTCAATCAAATGAGCAGTTCTTC. This codes for CASSSPGLAQSNEQFF.

The rearrangement uses TRBV6-2 or TRBV6-3 and TRBJ1-1; D gene ambiguous. Deletions cut 5 bases from V and 7 bases from J, with 8 bases between. Germline V gene lookup returns CDR1 MNHEY and CDR2 SVGEGT. The CDR3 has 11 amino acids. The CDR3 here is CASSQALEAFF. CDR3 nucleotide sequence: TGTGCCAGCAGTCAGGCACTTGAAGCTTTCTTT.

The chain has TRBV5-1 and TRBJ1-5, with TRBD1 matching 8 bases. The germline gives CDR1 SGHRS, CDR2 YFSETQ. J gave up 4 bases and V 3 bases, and 6 bases lay outside the gene matches. The CDR3 totals 15 residues. The CDR3 sequence is CASSSEGDRNQPQHF. The CDR3 DNA follows: TGCGCCAGCAGCTCGGAGGGGGACAGGAATCAGCCCCAGCATTTT.

This chain uses TRBV4-3 with TRBJ2-6; D may match TRBD1 or TRBD2 (5 bases each). CDR1 LGHNA and CDR2 YSLEER come from the germline V gene. CDR3 length: 19 residues. Deletions cut 0 bases from V and 6 bases from J, with 21 bases between. The CDR3 loop is CASSQETGTSRAMANVLTF. CDR3 DNA: TGCGCCAGCAGCCAAGAAACCGGGACCAGCCGTGCAATGGCCAACGTCCTGACTTTC.

CDR3 DNA: TGTGCCAGCTCACCTTCTGGACAGTACGAGACCCAGTACTTC. It encodes CASSPSGQYETQYF. This rearrangement joins TRBV18 to TRBJ2-5; TRBD1 is a possible D gene (6 bases). Looked up from germline, CDR1 is KGHSH and CDR2 is LQKENI. The CDR3 has 14 amino acids. Deletions cut 3 bases from V and 5 bases from J, with 13 bases between.

The J gene is TRBJ1-5, the V gene TRBV18; D is unresolved. Germline V lookup: CDR1 KGHSH, CDR2 LQKENI. Trimming stripped 0 bases from V and 5 bases from J, with 5 bases between. This CDR3 has 13 amino acids. CDR3 in amino acids: CASSPPGDQPQHF. The CDR3 nucleotides are TGTGCCAGCTCACCACCGGGCGATCAGCCCCAGCATTTT.

This clonotype was observed a handful of times. The chain recombines TRBV5-1 with TRBJ1-2, with D unresolved. This CDR3 contains 14 residues. Germline lookup yields CDR1 SGHRS and CDR2 YFSETQ. V lost 0 bases and J lost 3, with 9 bases in between. CDR3 amino acids: CASSLGQAHYGYTF. Written as DNA, the CDR3 is TGCGCCAGCAGCTTGGGTCAGGCCCACTATGGCTACACCTTC.

This clonotype was found a few times. The J gene is TRBJ1-2, the V gene TRBV12-3 or TRBV12-4; D perhaps matches TRBD1 (5 bases). V was pared by 7 bases and J by 6 bases, with 18 bases between. This CDR3 is built from 14 residues. CDR3 sequence reads: CASIGGTLVNGYTF. The CDR3, as DNA: TGTGCCAGCATTGGCGGGACCCTTGTTAATGGCTACACCTTC.

About this clonotype itself: One end of the junction fails to match germline, which may point to a read error. The CDR3 DNA reads TGTGCCAGCTCGCCACCCCGACTAGCGGGTTACAATGAGCAGTTCTTC. This encodes CASSPPRLAGYNEQFF. The chain employs TRBV18 and TRBJ2-1, with 10 bases fitting TRBD2. The germline V gene has CDR1 KGHSH and CDR2 LQKENI. The CDR3 has 16 residues.

This clonotype was seen only a few times. This chain uses TRBV29-1 with TRBJ1-2; the D gene is possibly TRBD1 (5 bases). The germline gives CDR1 SQVTM, CDR2 ANQGSEA. With 3 bases removed from V and 8 bases from J, the gap between germline ends came to 16 bases. The CDR3 extends over 13 amino acids. The CDR3 DNA reads TGCAGCGTTGATGAGAGGGGAGGTAGCGGCTACACCTTC. It yields the protein CSVDERGGSGYTF.

In this sample, this clonotype turned up a few times. The genes are TRBV10-3 and TRBJ2-3; the D is unclear. V dropped 3 bases and J dropped 4 bases, with 5 bases sitting between them. From germline, CDR1 is ENHRY and CDR2 SYGVKD. This CDR3 is 12 amino acids long. The CDR3 loop reads CAISEVADTQYF. The CDR3 region has the DNA TGTGCCATCAGTGAAGTCGCAGATACGCAGTATTTT.

This clonotype has a handful of counts. The chain joins TRBV12-3 or TRBV12-4 to TRBJ1-2; possible D gene TRBD1, 5 bases. With 3 bases removed from V and 2 bases from J, the gap between germline ends came to 13 bases. The CDR3 has 15 residues. CDR3 nucleotides: TGTGCCAGCAGTTTTCTGCCAGGGCCGAACTATGGCTACACCTTC. Amino acids: CASSFLPGPNYGYTF.